This T cell receptor beta chain was obtained from a study of T cells after yellow fever vaccination. TCRdb reprocessed the 5' RACE reads via MiXCR and lists one record per CDR3 protein. Counted here are some 120,000 distinct CDR3 sequences, about 7.4% occurring once; the ten biggest clones make up around 2.6%. Ten or more counts support this clonotype. The source is a man in his late teens or twenties who received the YFV17D yellow fever vaccine. The material sequenced was CD4+ T cells sorted from PBMCs, taken 9 to 11 days after the first yellow fever vaccination.

The CDR3 nucleotides are TGTGCCAGCAGCTTGGGACAGACGCTTCTCTACTATAATTCACCCCTCCACTTT. It is translated as CASSLGQTLLYYNSPLHF. The gene calls are TRBV5-6 and TRBJ1-6; D is possibly TRBD1 (5 bases). CDR3 size: 18 residues. Germline CDR1 is SGHDT and CDR2 is YYEEEE. The V and J ends lost 0 bases and 3 bases respectively, with 16 bases between them.